Included here is one T cell receptor beta chain sequence, with context. Germline CDR1 MNHEY, CDR2 SVGAGI. The V and J ends lost 5 bases and 5 bases respectively, with 9 bases between them. CDR3 length equals 12 residues. Assay used: immunoSEQ multiplex PCR; TCRdb lists only in-frame clones, some missing. The sample consists of 80,000 to 85,000 clones, about 88% of them appearing once. The data stem from a study of technical replicates of blood from several donors. The chain is built from TRBV6-5 and TRBJ2-5; D may be TRBD2 (6 bases). The source is a human donor in good health. The source material was T cells isolated from PBMCs. The CDR3 sequence is CASSRRAETQYF. CDR3 bases: TGTGCCAGCAGTCGGAGGGCCGAGACCCAGTACTTC.